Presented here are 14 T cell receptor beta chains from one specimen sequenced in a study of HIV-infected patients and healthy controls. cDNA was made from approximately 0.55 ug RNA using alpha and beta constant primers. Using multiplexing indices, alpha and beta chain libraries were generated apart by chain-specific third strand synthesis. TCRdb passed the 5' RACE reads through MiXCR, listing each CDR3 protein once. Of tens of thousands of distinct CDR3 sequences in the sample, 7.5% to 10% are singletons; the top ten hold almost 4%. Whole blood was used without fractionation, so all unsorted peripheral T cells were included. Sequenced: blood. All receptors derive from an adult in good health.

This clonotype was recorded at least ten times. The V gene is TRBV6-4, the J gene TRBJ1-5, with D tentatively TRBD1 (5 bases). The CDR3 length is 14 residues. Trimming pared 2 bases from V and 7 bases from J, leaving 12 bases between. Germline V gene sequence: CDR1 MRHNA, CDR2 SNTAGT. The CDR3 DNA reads TGTGCCAGCAGTGACGGGGACGGCGGACAGCCCCAGCATTTT. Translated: CASSDGDGGQPQHF.

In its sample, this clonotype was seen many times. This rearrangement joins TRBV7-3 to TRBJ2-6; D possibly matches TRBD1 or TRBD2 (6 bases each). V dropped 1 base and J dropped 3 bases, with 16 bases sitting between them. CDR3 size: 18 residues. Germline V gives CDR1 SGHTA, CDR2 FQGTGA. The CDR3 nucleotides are TGTGCCAGCAGCTTAATGGGGGGCGCCTCGGTTGGGGCCAACGTCCTGACTTTC. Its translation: CASSLMGGASVGANVLTF.

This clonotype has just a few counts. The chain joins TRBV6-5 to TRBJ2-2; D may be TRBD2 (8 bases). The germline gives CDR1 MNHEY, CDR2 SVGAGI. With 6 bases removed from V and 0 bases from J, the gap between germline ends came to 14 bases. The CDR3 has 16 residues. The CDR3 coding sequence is TGTGCCAGCAGCCGGGGGGGACAGACGAACACCGGGGAGCTGTTTTTT. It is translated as CASSRGGQTNTGELFF.

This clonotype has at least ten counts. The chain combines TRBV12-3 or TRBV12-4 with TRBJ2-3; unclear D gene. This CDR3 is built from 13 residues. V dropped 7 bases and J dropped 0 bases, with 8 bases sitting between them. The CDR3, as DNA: TGTGCCAGCACCCCCGGCAGCACAGATACGCAGTATTTT. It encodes CASTPGSTDTQYF.

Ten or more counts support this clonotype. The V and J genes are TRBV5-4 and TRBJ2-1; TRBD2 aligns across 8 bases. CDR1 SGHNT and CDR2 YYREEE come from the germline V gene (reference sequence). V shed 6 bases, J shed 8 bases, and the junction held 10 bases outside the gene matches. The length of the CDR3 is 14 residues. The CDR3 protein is CASTVEAGVDEQFF. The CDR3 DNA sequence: TGTGCCAGCACCGTTGAAGCGGGGGTTGATGAGCAGTTCTTC.

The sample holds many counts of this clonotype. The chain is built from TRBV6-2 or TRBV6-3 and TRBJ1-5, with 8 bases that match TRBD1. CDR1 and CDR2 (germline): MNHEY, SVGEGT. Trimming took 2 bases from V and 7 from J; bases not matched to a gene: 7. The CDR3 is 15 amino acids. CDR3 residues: CASSYGQGRGQPQHF. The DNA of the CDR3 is TGTGCCAGCAGTTACGGACAGGGTCGCGGACAGCCCCAGCATTTT.

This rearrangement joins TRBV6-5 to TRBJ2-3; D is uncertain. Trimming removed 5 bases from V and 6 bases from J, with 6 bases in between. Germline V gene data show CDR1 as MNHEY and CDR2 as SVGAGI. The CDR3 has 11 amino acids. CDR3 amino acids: CASSRADTQYF. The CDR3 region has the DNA TGTGCCAGCAGTCGAGCGGATACGCAGTATTTT.

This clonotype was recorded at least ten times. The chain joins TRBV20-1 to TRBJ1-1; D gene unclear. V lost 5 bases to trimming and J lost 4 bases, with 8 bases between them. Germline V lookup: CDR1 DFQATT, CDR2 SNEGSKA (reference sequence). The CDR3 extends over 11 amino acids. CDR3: CSASGSTEAFF. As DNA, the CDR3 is TGCAGTGCTTCGGGTAGCACTGAAGCTTTCTTT.

This CDR3 is CASSLAGFDEQFF. The CDR3 DNA reads as TGTGCCAGCAGCTTAGCGGGCTTCGATGAGCAGTTCTTC. The chain has TRBV11-2 and TRBJ2-1, with D unclear. Per the germline V gene, CDR1 is SGHAT and CDR2 is FQNNGV. The V end lost 1 base, the J end lost 8 bases, and 9 bases lay between the germline ends. This CDR3 contains 13 residues.

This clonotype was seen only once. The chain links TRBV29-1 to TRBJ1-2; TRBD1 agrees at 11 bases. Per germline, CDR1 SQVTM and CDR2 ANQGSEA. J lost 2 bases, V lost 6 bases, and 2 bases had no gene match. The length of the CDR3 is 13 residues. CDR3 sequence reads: CSVRTGGNYGYTF. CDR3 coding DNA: TGCAGCGTGAGGACAGGGGGCAACTATGGCTACACCTTC.

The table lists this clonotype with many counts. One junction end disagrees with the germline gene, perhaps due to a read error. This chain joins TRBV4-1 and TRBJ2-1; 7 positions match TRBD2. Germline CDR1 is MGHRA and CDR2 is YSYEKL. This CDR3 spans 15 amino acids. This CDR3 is CASSQNGGSYDEQFF. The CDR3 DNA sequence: TGCGCCAGCAGCCAAAACGGGGGGTCCTACGATGAGCAGTTCTTC.

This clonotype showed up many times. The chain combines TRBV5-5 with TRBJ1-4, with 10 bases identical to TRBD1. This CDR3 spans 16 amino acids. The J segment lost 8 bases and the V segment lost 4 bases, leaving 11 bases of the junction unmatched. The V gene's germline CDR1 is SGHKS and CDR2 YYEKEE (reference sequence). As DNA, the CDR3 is TGTGCCAGCAGCCCCACCGGACAGGGGGTAGGAGAAAAACTGTTTTTT. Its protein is CASSPTGQGVGEKLFF.

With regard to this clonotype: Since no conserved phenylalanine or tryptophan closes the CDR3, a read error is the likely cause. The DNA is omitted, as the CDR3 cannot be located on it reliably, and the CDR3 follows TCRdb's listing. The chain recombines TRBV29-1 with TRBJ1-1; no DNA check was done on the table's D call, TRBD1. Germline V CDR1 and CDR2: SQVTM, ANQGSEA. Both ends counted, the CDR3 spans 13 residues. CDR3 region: CSAKQGMNTEAGG.

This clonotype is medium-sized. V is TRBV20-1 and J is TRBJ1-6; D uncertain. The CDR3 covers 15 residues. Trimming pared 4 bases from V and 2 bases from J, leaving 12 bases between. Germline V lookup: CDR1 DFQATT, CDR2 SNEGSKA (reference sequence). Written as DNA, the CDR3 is TGCAGTGCTACCTCCAGGCATACCTATAATTCACCCCTCCACTTT. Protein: CSATSRHTYNSPLHF.